These 4 T cell receptor beta chains originate from one sample sequenced in a study of CD8 T cells in ankylosing spondylitis. TCRdb used MiXCR to reprocess the 5' RACE reads, holding one entry per CDR3 protein. The sample carries 200,000 to 250,000 distinct CDR3 sequences, around 24% recorded once. Material: blood, either unsorted or a sorted T cell fraction (not recorded which). These receptors all stem from a male donor with ankylosing spondylitis or in good health (not recorded which).

This clonotype was picked up many times. The rearrangement joins TRBV29-1 to TRBJ2-7, with a tentative D call TRBD1 (5 bases). Trimming left V 7 bases short and J 9 bases short, with 13 bases between. CDR3 length: 10 amino acids. The V gene's germline CDR1 is SQVTM and CDR2 ANQGSEA. CDR3 sequence reads: CSAQDTSQYF. The CDR3 nucleotides are TGCAGCGCCCAGGACACGTCGCAGTACTTC.

This chain uses TRBV20-1 with TRBJ2-3, with a possible D match to TRBD1 (6 bases). The V end was cut by 4 bases, the J end by 0 bases, with 20 bases between. Germline V gives CDR1 DFQATT, CDR2 SNEGSKA (reference sequence). CDR3 length equals 17 residues. The CDR3: CSAIGGGGVRSTDTQYF. CDR3 nucleotides: TGCAGTGCTATTGGGGGCGGTGGAGTTAGGAGCACAGATACGCAGTATTTT.

The chain uses TRBV12-3 or TRBV12-4 and TRBJ2-1, with D perhaps TRBD2 (6 bases). Trimming took 3 bases from V and 9 from J, leaving 9 bases between them. The CDR3 extends over 12 amino acids. Written as DNA, the CDR3 is TGTGCCAGCAGTTTGGAGGGGCGTGAGCAGTTCTTC. It yields the protein CASSLEGREQFF.

In this sample, this clonotype turned up many times. The CDR3 DNA reads TGCGCCAGCAGCTTCCGACCGGGACAGGGGAGTGAGCAGTTCTTC. This gives the protein CASSFRPGQGSEQFF. The rearrangement joins TRBV5-1 to TRBJ2-1; 10 bases are a match to TRBD1. V shed 2 bases, J shed 9 bases, and the junction held 8 bases outside the gene matches. Germline values: CDR1 SGHRS, CDR2 YFSETQ. The CDR3 spans 15 residues.